These 25 T cell receptor beta chains were sequenced from one sample in a study of blood T cell repertoires in COVID-19 (TCRdb year 2020). Receptor libraries were prepared by the immunoSEQ multiplex PCR assay. TCRdb obtained this table from immuneACCESS and retained in-frame rearrangements with V and J assigned. These tables miss some clones; where compared with another copy, unresolved V genes account for less than half of the shortfall, and the remainder is unexplained. The sample includes approximately 210,000 clones, with 86% observed a single time. The ten largest clones add up to more than 0.7% of the sample. The sequencing sample was made of peripheral blood. Receptors originate from a woman in her 70s with acute or convalescent COVID-19.

The table lists this clone with a few counts. The chain combines TRBV6-1 with TRBJ2-7; D is possibly TRBD2 (5 bases). The V and J ends lost 3 bases and 3 bases respectively, with 9 bases between them. CDR3 length: 13 residues. Germline CDR1 reads MNHNS; CDR2 reads SASEGT. As DNA, the CDR3 is TGTGCCAGCAGTGAGCTAGGACTCTACGAGCAGTACTTC. Residues: CASSELGLYEQYF.

This chain uses TRBV18 with TRBJ1-6; D may be TRBD1 (5 bases). Germline CDR1 and CDR2: KGHSH and LQKENI. The CDR3 runs 15 residues. The V end lost 3 bases, the J end lost 7 bases, and 13 bases lay between the germline ends. The CDR3 DNA reads as TGTGCCAGCTCACCTGAAAGGGGTACGAATTCACCCCTCCACTTT. Protein: CASSPERGTNSPLHF.

This sequence joins TRBV28 and TRBJ2-6; TRBD1 agrees at 7 bases. Trimming at V came to 7 bases and at J to 2 bases, leaving 5 bases not matched to a gene. The germline V gene has CDR1 MDHEN and CDR2 SYDVKM. This CDR3 contains 15 residues. The CDR3: CASITTGAGANVLTF. The CDR3 region has the DNA TGTGCCAGCATCACAACAGGGGCTGGGGCCAACGTCCTGACTTTC.

The chain links TRBV6-5 to TRBJ2-5; 7 bases align to TRBD1. In germline, CDR1 is MNHEY, CDR2 SVGAGI. V was clipped by 11 bases and J by 2 bases; unmatched bases: 8. The CDR3 is 13 amino acids. CDR3 DNA: TGTGCCGTTAGGACAGGAGCGCAAGAGACCCAGTACTTC. Its translation is CAVRTGAQETQYF.

This clone was detected only once. This chain joins TRBV10-3 and TRBJ1-5, with D possibly TRBD1 on 6 matching bases. CDR1 ENHRY and CDR2 SYGVKD come from the germline V gene. This CDR3 comprises 14 residues. V was cut by 3 bases and J by 6 bases, with 12 bases left in between. CDR3 residues: CAISDPRGGQPQHF. As DNA, the CDR3 is TGTGCCATCAGTGACCCGAGGGGGGGTCAGCCCCAGCATTTT.

This clone was seen once. V and J are TRBV5-8 and TRBJ2-3; TRBD2 matches at 7 bases. Germline assignment: CDR1 SGHTS and CDR2 YDEGEE. Unmatched junction bases numbered 6, after V lost 4 bases and J lost 1 base. CDR3 length equals 15 residues. The chain's CDR3 is CASSPGRGGTDTQYF. CDR3 bases: TGTGCCAGCAGCCCCGGACGGGGGGGCACAGATACGCAGTATTTT.

Concerning this clone: This same CDR3 is encoded by further DNA sequences in the sample. V and J are TRBV6-6 and TRBJ1-3; D unresolved. Germline-derived CDR1 and CDR2 are MNHNY and SVGAGI (reference sequence). This CDR3 region has 14 residues. Trimming stripped 5 bases from V and 0 bases from J, with 8 bases between. The CDR3 DNA reads as TGTGCCAGCAGTCAAGCTGCCTCTGGAAACACCATATATTTT. Translation: CASSQAASGNTIYF.

The gene calls are TRBV18 and TRBJ2-2; 9 nucleotides align to TRBD2. The CDR3 is made up of 16 amino acids. Germline V lookup: CDR1 KGHSH, CDR2 LQKENI. The ends lost 2 bases at V and 5 bases at J; junction bases unmatched: 6. DNA for the CDR3: TGTGCCAGCTCACCATCAGCGGGGGGACGAACCGGGGAGCTGTTTTTT. Amino acid sequence: CASSPSAGGRTGELFF.

This chain links TRBV5-1 with TRBJ2-1, with 11 bases fitting TRBD2. CDR3 size: 13 residues. Germline CDR1 is SGHRS and CDR2 is YFSETQ. Trimming cost V 0 bases and J 13 bases; bases outside gene matches: 3. The CDR3 nucleotides are TGCGCCAGCAGCTTGGGACTAGCGGGGCTCCAGTTCTTC. Protein: CASSLGLAGLQFF.

The chain links TRBV15 to TRBJ2-2; weak D call: TRBD1 (5 bases). Trimming took off 11 bases at V and 5 bases at J, with 12 bases between the two ends. The CDR3 length is 12 residues. Germline V gene data show CDR1 as LNHNV and CDR2 as YYDKDF (reference sequence). The CDR3, as DNA: TGTGCCTCCAAAGGGGCAACCGGGGAGCTGTTTTTT. Protein sequence: CASKGATGELFF.

This chain connects TRBV2 to TRBJ2-2; D perhaps matches TRBD1 (6 bases). Germline CDR1 and CDR2: SNHLY and FYNNEI. The CDR3 totals 15 residues. With 5 bases removed from V and 9 bases from J, the gap between germline ends came to 19 bases. DNA for the CDR3: TGTGCCAGCAGTTCTCAGGGGCTATCGCGGAGGGAGCTGTTTTTT. It yields the protein CASSSQGLSRRELFF. Complete variable domain (other parts from reference TRBV2 and TRBJ2-2): EPEVTQTPSHQVTQMGQEVILRCVPISNHLYFYWYRQILGQKVEFLVSFYNNEISEKSEIFDDQFSVERPDGSNFTLKIRSTKLEDSAMYFCASSSQGLSRRELFFGEGSRLTVL.

The genes are TRBV7-9 and TRBJ2-3, with a weak D call TRBD2 (6 bases). The length of the CDR3 is 14 residues. V was pared by 0 bases and J by 3 bases, with 7 bases between. Germline V CDR1 and CDR2: SEHNR, FQNEAQ (reference sequence). The CDR3 protein is CASSLATSTDTQYF. DNA of the CDR3: TGTGCCAGCAGCTTAGCGACTAGTACAGATACGCAGTATTTT.

This clone was detected once. V usage is TRBV18 and J usage is TRBJ1-1; 9 positions agree with TRBD1. Losses at the gene ends were 4 bases for V and 4 bases for J; bases not matched to a gene: 22. The CDR3 has 20 amino acids. The germline gives CDR1 KGHSH, CDR2 LQKENI. The CDR3 here is CASSLIGQGPFSIGTTEAFF. DNA for the CDR3: TGTGCCAGCTCACTTATTGGACAGGGGCCGTTCTCTATAGGGACCACTGAAGCTTTCTTT.

The V gene is TRBV2, the J gene TRBJ2-5; D perhaps matches TRBD1 (7 bases). V lost 2 bases to trimming and J lost 4 bases, with 14 bases between them. This CDR3 comprises 15 residues. The germline gives CDR1 SNHLY, CDR2 FYNNEI. DNA for the CDR3: TGTGCCAGCAGTGAACAGGGGGGTCAGATAGAGACCCAGTACTTC. This sequence encodes CASSEQGGQIETQYF.

CDR3 loop: CASSLGLPGTGMNTEAFF. The CDR3 DNA reads TGTGCCAGCAGTTTAGGCCTTCCCGGGACAGGTATGAACACTGAAGCTTTCTTT. The chain employs TRBV27 and TRBJ1-1, with 8 bases matching TRBD1. With V trimmed by 2 bases and J by 0 bases, 11 bases remained unmatched. Germline V gives CDR1 MNHEY, CDR2 SMNVEV (reference sequence). The CDR3 contains 18 residues.

The rearrangement uses TRBV18 and TRBJ2-4; 8 bases align to TRBD2. CDR3 size: 15 residues. CDR1 KGHSH and CDR2 LQKENI come from the germline V gene. After removal of 3 bases from V and 3 bases from J, the junction contained 4 bases not matched to a gene. As DNA, the CDR3 is TGTGCCAGCTCACCTTTAGCGGGGCACAAAAACATTCAGTACTTC. Protein sequence: CASSPLAGHKNIQYF.

This chain links TRBV7-2 with TRBJ2-4, with 9 bases aligning to TRBD2. The CDR3 length is 13 residues. Trimming took 5 bases from V and 9 from J; bases not matched to a gene: 5. Germline assignment: CDR1 SGHTA and CDR2 FQGNSA. The CDR3: CASSHPSGTIQYF. DNA for the CDR3: TGTGCCAGCAGCCACCCTAGCGGGACCATTCAGTACTTC.

DNA for the CDR3: TGTGCCAGCAGTTCTATAGCGGGGGGCTTCAACGGGGAGCTGTTTTTT. Amino acid sequence: CASSSIAGGFNGELFF. This chain connects TRBV11-3 to TRBJ2-2, with 10 positions matching TRBD2. The germline V gene has CDR1 SGHNT and CDR2 YENEEA. After removal of 6 bases from V and 7 bases from J, the junction contained 11 bases not matched to a gene. There are 16 residues in the CDR3.

This chain uses TRBV7-9 with TRBJ2-1; 11 positions agree with TRBD2. From germline, CDR1 is SEHNR and CDR2 FQNEAQ (reference sequence). The CDR3 is 15 amino acids. J lost 10 bases, V lost 1 base, and 6 bases had no gene match. The CDR3 DNA reads as TGTGCCAGCAGCTTAGAACTAGCGGGAGTTCAAGAGCAGTTCTTC. This sequence encodes CASSLELAGVQEQFF.

The V call is TRBV19, the J call TRBJ2-1, with TRBD2 matching over 8 bases. V lost 5 bases and J lost 7; bases outside the gene matches: 13. CDR3 size: 16 residues. Germline V gene lookup returns CDR1 LNHDA and CDR2 SQIVND (reference sequence). The CDR3 loop is CASSPRTSSAGNEQFF. The CDR3 DNA sequence: TGTGCCAGTAGTCCGAGGACTAGCTCCGCGGGGAATGAGCAGTTCTTC.

The rearrangement uses TRBV5-4 and TRBJ2-7; a possible D gene is TRBD1 (6 bases). Trimming took off 4 bases at V and 3 bases at J, with 23 bases between the two ends. CDR3 size: 17 residues. The V gene's germline CDR1 is SGHNT and CDR2 YYREEE (reference sequence). This CDR3 is CASSPPRGIRDIYEQYF. In nucleotides, the CDR3 is TGTGCCAGCAGCCCTCCTAGGGGAATCCGGGACATCTACGAGCAGTACTTC.

The J gene is TRBJ1-2, the V gene TRBV2; D possibly corresponds to TRBD1 (5 bases). The CDR3 extends over 13 amino acids. V lost 6 bases to trimming and J lost 4 bases, with 12 bases between them. Germline CDR1 is SNHLY and CDR2 is FYNNEI. This CDR3 is CASRVDTTYGYTF. The CDR3 bases are TGTGCCAGCAGAGTGGACACGACCTATGGCTACACCTTC.

The count of this clone is one. The genes are TRBV10-2 and TRBJ1-2, with D possibly being TRBD1 (5 bases). V gave up 3 bases and J gave up 2 bases, with 16 bases separating them. From germline, CDR1 is WSHSY and CDR2 SAAADI. The CDR3 has 16 residues. CDR3 bases: TGCGCCAGCAGTGAAGGTTGGGGAGGGGAAAACTATGGCTACACCTTC. It specifies CASSEGWGGENYGYTF.

V usage is TRBV4-1 and J usage is TRBJ1-1; the D gene is possibly TRBD1 (6 bases). V lost 4 bases, J lost 4 bases, and 19 bases lay in between. Germline V CDR1 and CDR2: MGHRA, YSYEKL. The CDR3 consists of 16 residues. This CDR3 reads CASSPGAGGQSTEAFF. The CDR3 DNA is TGCGCCAGCAGCCCGGGCGCGGGGGGCCAGAGCACTGAAGCTTTCTTT.

This chain connects TRBV28 to TRBJ2-5, with 8 bases matching TRBD2. Germline V gene data show CDR1 as MDHEN and CDR2 as SYDVKM. CDR3 length: 14 residues. Trimming at V came to 7 bases and at J to 2 bases, leaving 6 bases not matched to a gene. CDR3 coding DNA: TGTGCCAGCATCGGCGGGAGGAAACAAGAGACCCAGTACTTC. Translation: CASIGGRKQETQYF.